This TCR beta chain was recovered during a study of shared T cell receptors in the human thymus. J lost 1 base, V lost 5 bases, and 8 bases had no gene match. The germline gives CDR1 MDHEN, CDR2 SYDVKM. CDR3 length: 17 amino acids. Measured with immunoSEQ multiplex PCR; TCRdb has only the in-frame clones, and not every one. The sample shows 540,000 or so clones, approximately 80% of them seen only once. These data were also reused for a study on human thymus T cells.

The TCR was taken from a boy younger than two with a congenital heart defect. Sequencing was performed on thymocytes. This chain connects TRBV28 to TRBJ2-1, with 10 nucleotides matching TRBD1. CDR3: CASSPGTGETSYNEQFF. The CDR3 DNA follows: TGTGCCAGCAGTCCAGGGACAGGGGAAACGTCCTACAATGAGCAGTTCTTC.